A single sample is the source of the 20 T cell receptor beta chains below, sequenced in a study of blood T cell repertoires in COVID-19. The data were produced by immunoSEQ multiplex PCR, yet TCRdb's version contains in-frame clones alone and is incomplete. The sample includes around 58,000 clones, approximately 85% of them seen just once. Sequencing used peripheral blood. The receptors shown here come from a human donor in a cohort sampled during active COVID-19.

This chain connects TRBV5-1 to TRBJ1-4; D is perhaps TRBD1 (5 bases). V was cut by 0 bases and J by 10 bases, with 13 bases left in between. Germline V gene lookup returns CDR1 SGHRS and CDR2 YFSETQ. The CDR3 sequence is 14 residues long. The chain's CDR3 is CASSLESGNAKLFF. The CDR3 coding sequence is TGCGCCAGCAGCTTGGAATCAGGGAACGCAAAACTGTTTTTT.

This rearrangement joins TRBV5-1 to TRBJ2-5; D remains ambiguous. The length of the CDR3 is 16 residues. Trimming stripped 1 base from V and 5 bases from J, with 18 bases between. Germline lookup yields CDR1 SGHRS and CDR2 YFSETQ. The CDR3 bases are TGCGCCAGCAGCTTGTCGGCGGCGGCCCCATCCGAGACCCAGTACTTC. Protein product: CASSLSAAAPSETQYF.

This clone was detected only a few times. V and J are TRBV14 and TRBJ2-7, with D perhaps TRBD2 (5 bases). The germline V gene has CDR1 SGHDN and CDR2 FVKESK. V lost 1 base and J 3 bases, leaving 13 bases between the germline ends. CDR3 size: 15 residues. The CDR3 nucleotides read TGTGCCAGCAGCCAAGGGACTCGTCTTGGCTACGAGCAGTACTTC. This codes for CASSQGTRLGYEQYF.

The J gene is TRBJ1-2, the V gene TRBV5-1, with D maybe TRBD1 (5 bases). Germline V gene lookup returns CDR1 SGHRS and CDR2 YFSETQ. CDR3 length: 13 amino acids. V was cut by 0 bases and J by 6 bases, with 9 bases left in between. CDR3 in DNA: TGCGCCAGCAGCTTGGAACAGGCTGATGGCTACACCTTC. It specifies CASSLEQADGYTF.

The rearrangement links TRBV21-1 to TRBJ1-1; TRBD1, the table's D call, was not compared with the DNA. TRBV21-1 is annotated as a pseudogene. This CDR3 is built from 16 residues. The CDR3 loop reads CASSKGRPVKGVWAFF. The CDR3 region has the DNA TGTGCCAGCAGCAAAGGCCGCCCGGTGAAGGGGGTATGGGCTTTCTTT.

This sequence joins TRBV5-1 and TRBJ2-6; no clear D. Germline V CDR1 and CDR2: SGHRS, YFSETQ. The CDR3 spans 15 residues. V lost 0 bases and J lost 2, with 6 bases in between. In DNA form, the CDR3 reads TGCGCCAGCAGCTTGGATCTAGCTGGGGCCAACGTCCTGACTTTC. It yields the protein CASSLDLAGANVLTF.

The chain recombines TRBV29-1 with TRBJ1-2, with a possible D match to TRBD1 (6 bases). The germline V gene has CDR1 SQVTM and CDR2 ANQGSEA. Trimming took 8 bases from V and 10 from J, leaving 11 bases between them. CDR3 length: 9 amino acids. CDR3 sequence reads: CSSGQSYTF. The CDR3 region has the DNA TGCAGCTCGGGACAATCCTACACCTTC.

The chain couples TRBV9 to TRBJ2-6, with D possibly matching TRBD2 (5 bases). Trimming took off 3 bases at V and 0 bases at J, with 7 bases between the two ends. Germline assignment: CDR1 SGDLS and CDR2 YYNGEE. CDR3 length equals 15 residues. The CDR3: CASSAGDSGANVLTF. In DNA, the CDR3 is TGTGCCAGCAGCGCCGGGGACTCTGGGGCCAACGTCCTGACTTTC.

The chain is built from TRBV2 and TRBJ1-4; 10 nucleotides match TRBD1. This CDR3 spans 15 amino acids. Germline trimming cut 6 bases from V and 11 bases from J; bases unmatched to any gene: 12. CDR1 is SNHLY and CDR2 is FYNNEI in the germline V gene. CDR3 residues: CASREPGQGIWKLFF. CDR3 bases: TGTGCCAGCAGGGAACCGGGACAGGGGATATGGAAACTGTTTTTT. Drawing the rest from reference TRBV2 and TRBJ1-4, the complete variable domain is EPEVTQTPSHQVTQMGQEVILRCVPISNHLYFYWYRQILGQKVEFLVSFYNNEISEKSEIFDDQFSVERPDGSNFTLKIRSTKLEDSAMYFCASREPGQGIWKLFFGSGTQLSVL.

This clone was recorded once. The V call is TRBV12-3 or TRBV12-4, the J call TRBJ2-7; D might be TRBD1 (6 bases). CDR3 length: 13 residues. Trimming took off 1 base at V and 9 bases at J, with 13 bases between the two ends. The CDR3 loop is CASSLVQGSWQYF. The CDR3 nucleotides read TGTGCCAGCAGTTTAGTACAGGGTTCATGGCAGTACTTC.

This clone was seen more than once but under ten times. J is TRBJ1-5 and V is TRBV5-6; D unresolved. Per the germline V gene, CDR1 is SGHDT and CDR2 is YYEEEE. The CDR3 spans 15 residues. Trimming stripped 0 bases from V and 3 bases from J, with 10 bases between. CDR3 sequence (DNA): TGTGCCAGCAGCTTGGGGATACAGTTCAATCAGCCCCAGCATTTT. It specifies CASSLGIQFNQPQHF.

V usage is TRBV9 and J usage is TRBJ1-3, with D unresolved. The CDR3 contains 16 residues. The V gene lost 4 bases and the J gene lost 1 base, with 15 bases spanning the gap. Looked up from germline, CDR1 is SGDLS and CDR2 is YYNGEE. The CDR3 DNA reads TGTGCCAGCAGCTCGCGAGAGGGAATGTCTGGAAACACCATATATTTT. It translates to CASSSREGMSGNTIYF.

The rearrangement uses TRBV12-3 or TRBV12-4 and TRBJ2-7, with a tentative D call TRBD1 (5 bases). V gave up 4 bases and J gave up 2 bases, with 9 bases separating them. This CDR3 region has 13 residues. The CDR3 DNA reads as TGTGCCAGCAGTTCCGGACAACCCTACGAGCAGTACTTC. Encoded protein: CASSSGQPYEQYF.

The chain has TRBV6-5 and TRBJ2-1, with 15 positions matching TRBD2. Per germline, CDR1 MNHEY and CDR2 SVGAGI. V trimming: 4 bases; J trimming: 7 bases; junction bases outside the gene matches: 2. This CDR3 is built from 15 residues. In DNA form, the CDR3 reads TGTGCCAGCAGTTCTGGACTAGCGGGGGGGAATGAGCAGTTCTTC. It yields the protein CASSSGLAGGNEQFF.

This clone was detected only a few times. This chain joins TRBV5-1 and TRBJ1-4, with a tentative D call TRBD1 (5 bases). Germline lookup yields CDR1 SGHRS and CDR2 YFSETQ. The CDR3 length is 15 residues. Between the trimmed V and J ends, which lost 4 bases and 8 bases, there was a span of 18 bases. The CDR3 protein is CASSDSGRTSEKLFF. The CDR3 bases are TGCGCCAGCAGCGACTCCGGGAGGACATCGGAAAAACTGTTTTTT. Drawing the rest from reference TRBV5-1 and TRBJ1-4, the complete variable domain is KAGVTQTPRYLIKTRGQQVTLSCSPISGHRSVSWYQQTPGQGLQFLFEYFSETQRNKGNFPGRFSGRQFSNSRSEMNVSTLELGDSALYLCASSDSGRTSEKLFFGSGTQLSVL.

In its sample, this clone was seen once. This sequence joins TRBV7-2 and TRBJ2-6, with TRBD2 as a possible D gene (6 bases). The V end lost 1 base, the J end lost 0 bases, and 7 bases lay between the germline ends. This CDR3 is built from 16 residues. In germline, CDR1 is SGHTA, CDR2 FQGNSA. This CDR3 reads CASSLVGGSGANVLTF. CDR3 bases: TGTGCCAGCAGCTTAGTCGGGGGCTCTGGGGCCAACGTCCTGACTTTC.

The V and J genes are TRBV5-1 and TRBJ1-3; 7 bases are shared with TRBD1. Germline V CDR1 and CDR2: SGHRS, YFSETQ. The CDR3 length is 18 residues. V lost 2 bases, J lost 0 bases, and 11 bases stayed unmatched. The CDR3 loop reads CASSLNTGTVSSGNTIYF. The CDR3 DNA reads as TGCGCCAGCAGCTTAAACACCGGGACAGTATCCTCTGGAAACACCATATATTTT.

V usage is TRBV3-1 (or the pseudogene TRBV3-2) and J usage is TRBJ2-5; tentatively, D is TRBD1 (5 bases). The CDR3 contains 14 residues. Trimming shortened V by 4 bases and J by 3 bases, and 12 bases separated the two germline ends. CDR1 LGHDT and CDR2 YNNKEL come from the germline V gene (reference sequence). The CDR3 spells CASSRTLLKETQYF. CDR3 DNA: TGTGCCAGCAGCCGGACACTCTTGAAAGAGACCCAGTACTTC.

The genes are TRBV5-1 and TRBJ1-3, with D maybe TRBD1 (6 bases). This CDR3 contains 13 residues. Germline assignment: CDR1 SGHRS and CDR2 YFSETQ. V was clipped by 3 bases and J by 4 bases, with 8 bases between them. The CDR3 protein is CASSWDTGNTIYF. The CDR3 nucleotides are TGCGCCAGCAGCTGGGACACCGGAAACACCATATATTTT.

The chain has TRBV27 and TRBJ1-2; possibly TRBD1 for D (6 bases). This CDR3 contains 13 residues. Germline CDR1 MNHEY, CDR2 SMNVEV (reference sequence). V was cut by 8 bases and J by 8 bases, with 18 bases left in between. CDR3 in amino acids: CASGRGQGIGYTF. In DNA form, the CDR3 reads TGTGCCAGCGGGCGAGGGCAGGGGATCGGCTACACCTTC.